The entry that follows covers one T cell receptor (beta chain) sequence. Its antigen is undetermined. From germline, CDR1 is KGHDR and CDR2 SFDVKD. The CDR3 has 14 residues. This specimen belongs to a study of T cells expressing NK-cell markers. Regarding the study as a whole: These clonotypes also led the CD3+CD56-NKG2C+ fraction in a few donors. NKG2C+ dominant clonotypes from 6 or 7 donors made up about 1.0-7.5% of CD8+ T cells.

TCRdb reanalyzed the 5' RACE reads, giving one entry per CDR3 protein sequence and no DNA. This sample carries roughly 160,000 distinct CDR3 sequences, with roughly 18% going to the ten biggest clones. This clonotype was sampled from a woman aged 18 to 75 in good health. The chain employs TRBV24-1 and TRBJ2-3; the D gene TCRdb calls, TRBD1, cannot be checked with no DNA. Material: blood T cells: a sorted CD56 or NKG2C T cell subset, CD4+ or CD8+ T cells, or bulk PBMC T cells (not recorded which). The CDR3 is CATSDSTGTDTQYF.